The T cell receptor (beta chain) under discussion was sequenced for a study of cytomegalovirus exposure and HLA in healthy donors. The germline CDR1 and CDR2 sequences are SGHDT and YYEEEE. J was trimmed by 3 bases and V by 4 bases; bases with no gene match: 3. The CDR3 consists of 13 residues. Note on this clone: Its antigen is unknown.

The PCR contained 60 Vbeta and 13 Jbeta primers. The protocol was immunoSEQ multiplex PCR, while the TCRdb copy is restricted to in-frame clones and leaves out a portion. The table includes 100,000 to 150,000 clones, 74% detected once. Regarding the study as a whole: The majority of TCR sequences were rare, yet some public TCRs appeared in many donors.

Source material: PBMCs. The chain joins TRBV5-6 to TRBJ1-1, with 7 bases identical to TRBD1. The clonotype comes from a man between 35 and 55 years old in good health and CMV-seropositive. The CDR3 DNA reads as TGTGCCAGCAGCCTCGACAGGGACACTGAAGCTTTCTTT. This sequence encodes CASSLDRDTEAFF.